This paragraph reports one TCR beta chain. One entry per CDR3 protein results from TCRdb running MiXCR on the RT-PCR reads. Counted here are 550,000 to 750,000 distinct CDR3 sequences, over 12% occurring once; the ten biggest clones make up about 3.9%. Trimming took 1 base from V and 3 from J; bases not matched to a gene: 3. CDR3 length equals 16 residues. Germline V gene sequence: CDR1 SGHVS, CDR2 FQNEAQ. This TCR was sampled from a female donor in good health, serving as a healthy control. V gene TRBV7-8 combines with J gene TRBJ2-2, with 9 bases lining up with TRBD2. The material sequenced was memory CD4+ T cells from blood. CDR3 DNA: TGTGCCAGCAGCTTAGTAGCGGGAGCTGACACCGGGGAGCTGTTTTTT. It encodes CASSLVAGADTGELFF.